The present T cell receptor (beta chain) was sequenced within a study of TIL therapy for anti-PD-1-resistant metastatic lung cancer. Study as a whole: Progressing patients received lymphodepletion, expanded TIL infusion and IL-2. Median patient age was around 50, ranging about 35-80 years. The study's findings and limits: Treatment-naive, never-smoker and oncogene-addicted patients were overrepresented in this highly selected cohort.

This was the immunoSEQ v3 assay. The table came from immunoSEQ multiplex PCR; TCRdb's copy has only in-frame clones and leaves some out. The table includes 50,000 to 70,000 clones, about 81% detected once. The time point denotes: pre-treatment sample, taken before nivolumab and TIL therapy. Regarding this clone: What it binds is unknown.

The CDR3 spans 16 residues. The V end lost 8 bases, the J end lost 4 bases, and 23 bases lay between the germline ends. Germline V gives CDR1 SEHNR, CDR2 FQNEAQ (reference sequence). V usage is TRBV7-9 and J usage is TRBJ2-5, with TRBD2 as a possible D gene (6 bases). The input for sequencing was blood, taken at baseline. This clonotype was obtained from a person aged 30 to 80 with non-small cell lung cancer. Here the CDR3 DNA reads TGTGCCAGCTCGGGGTCTGCGGGACGCCCCAGAGAGACCCAGTACTTC. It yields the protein CASSGSAGRPRETQYF.